The 7 T cell receptor beta chains in this list originate from one sample, sequenced in a study of shared clonotypes between healthy human individuals. Assay: immunoSEQ multiplex PCR; the TCRdb copy retains only in-frame clones and omits some. The sample shows over 800,000 clones, 80% to 95% of them seen only once. The naive CD8 population came from CD45RO-negative cells selected for CCR7, without terminally differentiated effector memory CD45RA+ cells. Specimen: naive CD8+ T cells sorted from blood. The source of these receptors is a man between 25 and 39 years old in good health.

This chain uses TRBV27 with TRBJ2-3; D perhaps matches TRBD1 (5 bases). There are 16 residues in the CDR3. With 6 bases removed from V and 3 bases from J, the gap between germline ends came to 19 bases. Germline V lookup: CDR1 MNHEY, CDR2 SMNVEV (reference sequence). The CDR3 spells CASRTGPYLRTDTQYF. DNA for the CDR3: TGTGCCAGCAGAACAGGACCCTACCTTCGGACAGATACGCAGTATTTT.

The V call is TRBV7-8, the J call TRBJ2-3; 8 positions agree with TRBD1. With V trimmed by 5 bases and J by 3 bases, 7 bases remained unmatched. The CDR3 spans 15 residues. The germline CDR1 and CDR2 sequences are SGHVS and FQNEAQ. This CDR3 reads CASSKGQGPTDTQYF. The CDR3 DNA sequence: TGTGCCAGCAGCAAAGGACAGGGTCCGACAGATACGCAGTATTTT.

V is TRBV6-1 and J is TRBJ2-3; TRBD1 matches 9 bases. Germline assignment: CDR1 MNHNS and CDR2 SASEGT. This CDR3 contains 12 residues. V lost 10 bases and J lost 8; bases outside the gene matches: 7. CDR3 in amino acids: CANGQGYVTQYF. The DNA for the CDR3 is TGTGCCAATGGACAGGGGTACGTTACGCAGTATTTT.

The chain employs TRBV6-1 and TRBJ2-7, with D hard to call. This CDR3 comprises 11 residues. Germline V CDR1 and CDR2: MNHNS, SASEGT. V shed 1 base and J shed 11 bases, with 9 bases lying between them. This CDR3 is CASSEEVWEYF. CDR3 nucleotides: TGTGCCAGCAGTGAAGAAGTGTGGGAGTACTTC.

The chain links TRBV7-6 to TRBJ2-3; 8 bases are a match to TRBD2. CDR1 and CDR2 (germline): SGHVS, FNYEAQ. This CDR3 spans 15 amino acids. The ends lost 1 base at V and 4 bases at J; junction bases unmatched: 4. The CDR3 here is CASSLEAGVADTQYF. Written as DNA, the CDR3 is TGTGCCAGCAGCTTAGAAGCGGGGGTTGCAGATACGCAGTATTTT.

The V call is TRBV14, the J call TRBJ1-5; unclear D gene. Deletions cut 2 bases from V and 8 bases from J, with 10 bases between. Germline CDR1 is SGHDN and CDR2 is FVKESK. This CDR3 has 13 residues. The CDR3 reads CASSQFIDEPQHF. The CDR3 DNA reads TGTGCCAGCAGCCAATTTATAGACGAGCCCCAGCATTTT.

V is TRBV11-2 and J is TRBJ2-1; D not resolved. V was clipped by 4 bases and J by 6 bases, with 4 bases between them. The germline gives CDR1 SGHAT, CDR2 FQNNGV. CDR3 length: 11 residues. As DNA, the CDR3 is TGTGCCAGCAGCTGGCTCAATGAGCAGTTCTTC. Amino acids: CASSWLNEQFF.